These 27 T cell receptor beta chains share one sample of origin, sequenced in a study of shared clonotypes between healthy human individuals. Profiling relied on immunoSEQ multiplex PCR, and the TCRdb table lists in-frame clones only, not all of them. The data show under 550,000 clones, 90% to 96% seen once. Sequenced material: naive CD4+ T cells sorted from blood. Subset reported: CD45RA+ positively selected. The source of these receptors is a woman aged 30 to 39 in good health.

The chain is built from TRBV6-5 and TRBJ2-5, with 9 bases lining up with TRBD1. The J call could be wrong; TRBJ2-7 is a better fit for the DNA end. Germline CDR1 MNHEY, CDR2 SVGAGI. CDR3 length: 15 residues. The CDR3 here is CASSGSGTGLDEQYF. The CDR3 nucleotides are TGTGCCAGCAGCGGGTCCGGGACAGGGCTCGACGAGCAGTACTTC.

This rearrangement joins TRBV5-1 to TRBJ1-6; 8 bases agree with TRBD1. The CDR3 is made up of 16 amino acids. Germline trimming cut 1 base from V and 6 bases from J; bases unmatched to any gene: 6. CDR1 is SGHRS and CDR2 is YFSETQ in the germline V gene. The CDR3 coding sequence is TGCGCCAGCAGCTTGTGGAGTACAGGGGGTAATTCACCCCTCCACTTT. Its protein is CASSLWSTGGNSPLHF.

The V gene is TRBV7-2, the J gene TRBJ1-3; tentative D call: TRBD1 (5 bases). This CDR3 comprises 14 residues. Trimming removed 1 base from V and 6 bases from J, with 10 bases in between. Looked up from germline, CDR1 is SGHTA and CDR2 is FQGNSA. The CDR3 region has the DNA TGTGCCAGCAGCTTAGAGAGGGGCGAAAACACCATATATTTT. Its translation is CASSLERGENTIYF.

The chain carries TRBV9 and TRBJ2-1, with 9 bases aligning to TRBD1. CDR1 SGDLS and CDR2 YYNGEE come from the germline V gene. The CDR3 sequence is 14 residues long. V dropped 2 bases and J dropped 8; count of bases not matched to a gene: 5. Here the CDR3 DNA reads TGTGCCAGCAGCGTTTTGACAGGGGGGGATGAGCAGTTCTTC. It yields the protein CASSVLTGGDEQFF.

The chain carries TRBV7-2 and TRBJ1-1; unclear D gene. The germline V gene has CDR1 SGHTA and CDR2 FQGNSA. The V and J ends lost 4 bases and 11 bases respectively, with 11 bases between them. This CDR3 has 11 amino acids. For the CDR3, the DNA is TGTGCCAGCAGCTGGGGTTACGGGGCTTTCTTT. Its translation is CASSWGYGAFF.

The chain carries TRBV28 and TRBJ1-2; D possibly corresponds to TRBD1 (5 bases). The V gene's germline CDR1 is MDHEN and CDR2 SYDVKM. V was cut by 8 bases and J by 8 bases, with 21 bases left in between. The CDR3 loop spans 14 amino acids. Written as DNA, the CDR3 is TGTGCCAGCCGAAGCGGGGCCGCGGTGCGGGGCTACACCTTC. Translated: CASRSGAAVRGYTF.

The rearrangement joins TRBV28 to TRBJ1-2; D unresolved. Trimming shortened V by 5 bases and J by 3 bases, and 13 bases separated the two germline ends. The CDR3 totals 14 residues. Germline CDR1 MDHEN, CDR2 SYDVKM. Here the CDR3 DNA reads TGTGCCAGCAGTACTGGCGGACTACACTATGGCTACACCTTC. It encodes CASSTGGLHYGYTF.

The CDR3: CASSSETGTQGEQYF. CDR3 coding DNA: TGTGCCAGCTCATCAGAAACCGGGACGCAGGGAGAGCAGTACTTC. This chain connects TRBV18 to TRBJ2-7; D might be TRBD1 or TRBD2, each matching 5 bases. The CDR3 is made up of 15 amino acids. Trimming stripped 5 bases from V and 7 bases from J, with 21 bases between. Germline V lookup: CDR1 KGHSH, CDR2 LQKENI.

The chain has TRBV4-1 and TRBJ1-1; a weak D match, TRBD1 (5 bases). Looked up from germline, CDR1 is MGHRA and CDR2 is YSYEKL. With 2 bases removed from V and 11 bases from J, the gap between germline ends came to 21 bases. The CDR3 covers 15 residues. This CDR3 is CASSQLGVEGRWAFF. The CDR3 DNA follows: TGCGCCAGCAGCCAATTGGGGGTGGAGGGGCGTTGGGCTTTCTTT.

This chain uses TRBV6-5 with TRBJ2-7; 11 nucleotides line up with TRBD2. The J segment lost 2 bases and the V segment lost 6 bases, leaving 6 bases of the junction unmatched. CDR1 is MNHEY and CDR2 is SVGAGI in the germline V gene. The CDR3 runs 15 residues. CDR3 in DNA: TGTGCCAGCAGCTTAGCGGGAGGGACAACCTACGAGCAGTACTTC. This gives the protein CASSLAGGTTYEQYF.

This clone was seen only once. V and J are TRBV27 and TRBJ1-1; 7 nucleotides agree with TRBD1. Unmatched junction bases numbered 1, after V lost 5 bases and J lost 1 base. From germline, CDR1 is MNHEY and CDR2 SMNVEV (reference sequence). This CDR3 spans 13 amino acids. In DNA, the CDR3 is TGTGCCAGCAGTCACAGGGGGAACACTGAAGCTTTCTTT. Its protein product is CASSHRGNTEAFF.

This chain uses TRBV2 with TRBJ2-1, with TRBD1 matching 10 bases. After removal of 5 bases from V and 8 bases from J, the junction contained 6 bases not matched to a gene. This CDR3 comprises 14 residues. CDR1 is SNHLY and CDR2 is FYNNEI in the germline V gene. The CDR3 DNA is TGTGCCAGCAGTTCCGGGACAGGGGTGGATGAGCAGTTCTTC. Its translation is CASSSGTGVDEQFF.

The chain links TRBV2 to TRBJ1-5; D gene uncertain. The germline V gene encodes CDR1 SNHLY and CDR2 FYNNEI. The CDR3 spans 15 residues. The germline V and J ends were trimmed by 0 bases and 1 base, with 7 bases remaining between them. CDR3 sequence: CASSEAGISNQPQHF. CDR3 bases: TGTGCCAGCAGTGAAGCCGGCATAAGCAATCAGCCCCAGCATTTT.

The genes are TRBV5-1 and TRBJ2-5, with no clear D. Trimming took 3 bases from V and 0 from J, leaving 12 bases between them. The CDR3 has 15 residues. Germline V gene lookup returns CDR1 SGHRS and CDR2 YFSETQ. The CDR3 nucleotides read TGCGCCAGCAGCTCCCGACCCCCGTACCAAGAGACCCAGTACTTC. Translation: CASSSRPPYQETQYF.

The table lists this clone with a count of one. The J gene is TRBJ2-1, the V gene TRBV28; 12 bases line up with TRBD2. CDR1 is MDHEN and CDR2 is SYDVKM in the germline V gene. The CDR3 covers 17 residues. V trimming: 2 bases; J trimming: 8 bases; junction bases outside the gene matches: 10. CDR3 amino acids: CASSLRTSGNLGYEQFF. For the CDR3, the DNA is TGTGCCAGCAGTTTACGGACTAGCGGGAACTTGGGCTATGAGCAGTTCTTC.

The V and J genes are TRBV27 and TRBJ1-4; D unclear. CDR3 length equals 16 residues. Deletions cut 6 bases from V and 4 bases from J, with 18 bases between. Germline-derived CDR1 and CDR2 are MNHEY and SMNVEV (reference sequence). This CDR3 is CASRPTPGRNNEKLFF. The DNA of the CDR3 is TGTGCCAGCAGGCCGACGCCGGGGAGAAATAATGAAAAACTGTTTTTT.

As DNA, the CDR3 is TGTGCTAGTGGTTCCAACAGGGTAACTGAAGCTTTCTTT. It encodes CASGSNRVTEAFF. The J gene is TRBJ1-1, the V gene TRBV12-5, with D perhaps matching TRBD1 (6 bases). The CDR3 contains 13 residues. Germline V gene lookup returns CDR1 LGHNT and CDR2 FRNRAP. V was trimmed by 4 bases and J by 5 bases, leaving 11 bases between them.

The chain joins TRBV5-1 to TRBJ2-1; maybe TRBD2 (6 bases). Germline assignment: CDR1 SGHRS and CDR2 YFSETQ. V shed 4 bases and J shed 5 bases, with 10 bases lying between them. The CDR3 contains 13 residues. In nucleotides, the CDR3 is TGCGCCAGCAGCCCCGGACTAAACAATGAGCAGTTCTTC. Its translation: CASSPGLNNEQFF.

This chain links TRBV28 with TRBJ1-3; unclear D gene. Per the germline V gene, CDR1 is MDHEN and CDR2 is SYDVKM. V shed 8 bases and J shed 2 bases, with 10 bases lying between them. This CDR3 is 13 amino acids long. The CDR3 DNA reads as TGTGCCAGCGGAACGGATACTGGAAACACCATATATTTT. Translation: CASGTDTGNTIYF.

This chain joins TRBV7-2 and TRBJ2-3, with D possibly being TRBD1 (5 bases). The CDR3 length is 15 residues. CDR1 and CDR2 from the germline V gene are SGHTA and FQGNSA. Trimming pared 3 bases from V and 0 bases from J, leaving 10 bases between. The CDR3 sequence is CASSFRTPSTDTQYF. For the CDR3, the DNA is TGTGCCAGCAGCTTCCGGACACCCAGCACAGATACGCAGTATTTT.

This sequence joins TRBV28 and TRBJ2-2; TRBD1 is a possible D gene (6 bases). V lost 7 bases and J 7 bases, leaving 16 bases between the germline ends. The CDR3 spans 14 residues. Germline V lookup: CDR1 MDHEN, CDR2 SYDVKM. CDR3 region: CASTAGARSGELFF. CDR3 DNA sequence: TGTGCCAGCACGGCAGGGGCCCGCAGCGGGGAGCTGTTTTTT.

The V and J genes are TRBV5-1 and TRBJ1-1; D gene ambiguous. Germline V lookup: CDR1 SGHRS, CDR2 YFSETQ. Trimming cost V 5 bases and J 2 bases, with 7 bases left between them. CDR3 length: 12 residues. The CDR3 protein is CASSKGNTEAFF. The CDR3, as DNA: TGCGCCAGCAGTAAAGGAAACACTGAAGCTTTCTTT.

The chain recombines TRBV19 with TRBJ2-3; no reliable D call. The germline V gene encodes CDR1 LNHDA and CDR2 SQIVND (reference sequence). CDR3 size: 15 residues. Trimming shortened V by 1 base and J by 0 bases, and 8 bases separated the two germline ends. CDR3 bases: TGTGCCAGTAGTATAGTGCTAGAAAGCACAGATACGCAGTATTTT. Translation: CASSIVLESTDTQYF.

This clone has more than one count but fewer than ten. The chain couples TRBV2 to TRBJ2-5; 8 nucleotides line up with TRBD1. The CDR3 length is 14 residues. V lost 2 bases to trimming and J lost 5 bases; unmatched junction nucleotides: 4. Germline loops: CDR1 SNHLY, CDR2 FYNNEI. In DNA, the CDR3 is TGTGCCAGCAGTGAACAGGGGGCCGGGGAGACCCAGTACTTC. It yields the protein CASSEQGAGETQYF.

This chain connects TRBV5-1 to TRBJ2-7; 9 positions agree with TRBD1. The CDR3 sequence is 14 residues long. CDR1 is SGHRS and CDR2 is YFSETQ in the germline V gene. V shed 4 bases and J 5 bases; nucleotides not matched to a gene: 7. The CDR3 sequence: CASSAGQGIDEQYF. DNA for the CDR3: TGCGCCAGCAGCGCTGGACAGGGGATTGACGAGCAGTACTTC.

V is TRBV7-8 and J is TRBJ2-2; the match to TRBD2 covers 9 bases. In germline, CDR1 is SGHVS, CDR2 FQNEAQ. V was pared by 6 bases and J by 0 bases, with 14 bases of the junction left unmatched. The CDR3 is 19 residues long. The CDR3 DNA sequence: TGTGCCAGCAGACCTCTCCCGGGACTAGCATTCGCGAACACCGGGGAGCTGTTTTTT. As protein: CASRPLPGLAFANTGELFF.

A few counts support this clone. The rearrangement links TRBV5-1 to TRBJ1-1, with no clear D. V lost 0 bases and J 1 base, leaving 10 bases between the germline ends. Germline CDR1 reads SGHRS; CDR2 reads YFSETQ. The CDR3 is 15 amino acids. CDR3 sequence: CASSLDSQPNTEAFF. The CDR3 DNA reads as TGCGCCAGCAGCTTGGATAGCCAGCCGAACACTGAAGCTTTCTTT.